The entry that follows covers one TCR beta chain sequence. Ages ranged from about 18 to 89 years, with residence in 24 US areas. This sample was taken from a study of blood T cell repertoires in COVID-19. J lost 9 bases, V lost 4 bases, and 9 bases had no gene match. Germline-derived CDR1 and CDR2 are SEHNR and FQNEAQ (reference sequence). The CDR3 spans 15 residues. The authors' processing: The assay estimated nucleated cells by amplifying reference gene primers. Using immunoSEQ multiplex PCR, the repertoire was profiled, and TCRdb retains in-frame clones only, with some absent. That table is the source of V, J and clone size, and D and trimming were worked out from the DNA. The table shows about 220,000 clones, with just over 85% occurring only once.

Sequenced sample: PBMCs or T cells enriched from blood (not recorded which). The clonotype comes from a woman in her forties or fifties with acute COVID-19. The J gene is TRBJ1-6, the V gene TRBV7-9; 7 bases are a match to TRBD1. CDR3 coding DNA: TGTGCCAGCAGCTCCCCGCGAACAGGGGTTTCACCCCTCCACTTT. This gives the protein CASSSPRTGVSPLHF.